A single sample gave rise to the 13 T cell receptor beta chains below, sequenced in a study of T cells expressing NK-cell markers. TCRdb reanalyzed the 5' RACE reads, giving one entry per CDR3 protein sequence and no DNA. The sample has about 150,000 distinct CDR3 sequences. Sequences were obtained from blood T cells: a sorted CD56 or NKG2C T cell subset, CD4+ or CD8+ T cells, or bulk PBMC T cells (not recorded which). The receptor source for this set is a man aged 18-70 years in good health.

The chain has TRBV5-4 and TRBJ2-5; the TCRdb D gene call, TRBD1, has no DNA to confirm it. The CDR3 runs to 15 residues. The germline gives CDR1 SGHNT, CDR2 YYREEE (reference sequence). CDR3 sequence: CASSLRGTPAETQYF.

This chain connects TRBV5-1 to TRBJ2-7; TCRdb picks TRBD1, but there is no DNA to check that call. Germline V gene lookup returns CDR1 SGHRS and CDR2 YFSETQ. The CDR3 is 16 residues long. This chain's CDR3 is CASSLARMGLGNEQYF.

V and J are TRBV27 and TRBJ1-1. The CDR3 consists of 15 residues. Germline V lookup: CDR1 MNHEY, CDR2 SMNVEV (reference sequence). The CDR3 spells CASSLSPEVNTEAFF.

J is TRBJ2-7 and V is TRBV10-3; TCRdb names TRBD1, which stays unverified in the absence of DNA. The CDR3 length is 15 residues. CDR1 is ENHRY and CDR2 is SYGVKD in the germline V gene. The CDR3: CAISHPDGGGYEQYF.

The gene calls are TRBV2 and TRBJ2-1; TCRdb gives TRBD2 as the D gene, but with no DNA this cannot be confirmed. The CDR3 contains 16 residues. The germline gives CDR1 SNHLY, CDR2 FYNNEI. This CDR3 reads CASRKTSGGYYNEQFF.

This chain's CDR3 is CASSLTSGQEMIDTQYF. This chain joins TRBV4-1 and TRBJ2-3; TCRdb reports TRBD1, a call that lacks DNA to check it against. CDR1 MGHRA and CDR2 YSYEKL come from the germline V gene. This CDR3 is built from 17 residues.

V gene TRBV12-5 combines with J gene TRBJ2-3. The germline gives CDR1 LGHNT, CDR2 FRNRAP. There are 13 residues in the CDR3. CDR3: CASGLVSTDTQYF.

The CDR3 loop is CASSPITGEQYF. The genes are TRBV7-6 and TRBJ2-7. CDR3 size: 12 residues. The V gene's germline CDR1 is SGHVS and CDR2 FNYEAQ. The full variable domain, completed using reference TRBV7-6 and TRBJ2-7, is GAGVSQSPRYKVTKRGQDVALRCDPISGHVSLYWYRQALGQGPEFLTYFNYEAQQDKSGLPNDRFSAERPEGSISTLTIQRTEQRDSAMYRCASSPITGEQYFGPGTRLTVT.

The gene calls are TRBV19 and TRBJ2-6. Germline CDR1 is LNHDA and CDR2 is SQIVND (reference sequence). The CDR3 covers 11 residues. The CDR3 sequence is CASRGANVLTF.

This CDR3 reads CASSDRQGAMSYGYTF. The gene calls are TRBV6-1 and TRBJ1-2; as DNA is missing, the TRBD1 call by TCRdb cannot be tested. The CDR3 length is 16 residues. Germline-derived CDR1 and CDR2 are MNHNS and SASEGT.

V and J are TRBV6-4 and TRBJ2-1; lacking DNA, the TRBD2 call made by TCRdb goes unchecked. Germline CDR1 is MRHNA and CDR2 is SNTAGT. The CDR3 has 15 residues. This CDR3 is CASSATSGDYNEQFF.

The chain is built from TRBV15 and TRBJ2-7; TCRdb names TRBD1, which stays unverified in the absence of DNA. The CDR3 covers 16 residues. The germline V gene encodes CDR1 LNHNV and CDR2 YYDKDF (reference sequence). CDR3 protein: CATSGVTGASSYEQYF. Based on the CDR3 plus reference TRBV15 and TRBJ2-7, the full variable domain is DAMVIQNPRYQVTQFGKPVTLSCSQTLNHNVMYWYQQKSSQAPKLLFHYYDKDFNNEADTPDNFQSRRPNTSFCFLDIRSPGLGDTAMYLCATSGVTGASSYEQYFGPGTRLTVT.

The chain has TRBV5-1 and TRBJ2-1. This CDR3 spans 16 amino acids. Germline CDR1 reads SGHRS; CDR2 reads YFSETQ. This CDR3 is CASSWSDATVDNEQFF.